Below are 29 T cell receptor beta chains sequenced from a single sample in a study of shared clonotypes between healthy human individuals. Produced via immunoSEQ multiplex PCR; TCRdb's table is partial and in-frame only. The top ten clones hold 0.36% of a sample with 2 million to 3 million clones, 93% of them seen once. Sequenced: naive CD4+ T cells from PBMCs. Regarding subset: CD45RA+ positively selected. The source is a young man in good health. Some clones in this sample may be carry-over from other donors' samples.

CDR3 sequence: CASMQGRNQPQHF. The CDR3 region has the DNA TGTGCCAGTATGCAGGGCAGAAATCAGCCCCAGCATTTT. The chain combines TRBV19 with TRBJ1-5; D perhaps matches TRBD1 (5 bases). CDR3 length equals 13 residues. V shed 7 bases and J shed 4 bases, with 11 bases lying between them. Germline V lookup: CDR1 LNHDA, CDR2 SQIVND (reference sequence).

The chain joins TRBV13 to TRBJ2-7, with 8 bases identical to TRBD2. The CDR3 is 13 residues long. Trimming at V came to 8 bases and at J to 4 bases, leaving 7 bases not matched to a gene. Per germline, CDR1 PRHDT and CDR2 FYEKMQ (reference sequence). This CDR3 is CASVASGFYEQYF. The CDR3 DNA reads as TGTGCCAGCGTGGCTAGCGGGTTTTACGAGCAGTACTTC.

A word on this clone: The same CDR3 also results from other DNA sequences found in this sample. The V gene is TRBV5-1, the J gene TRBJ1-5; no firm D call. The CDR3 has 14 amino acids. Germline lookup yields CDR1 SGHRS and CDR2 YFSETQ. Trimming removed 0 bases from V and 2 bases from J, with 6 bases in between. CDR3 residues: CASSLDGGNQPQHF. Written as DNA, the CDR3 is TGCGCCAGCAGCTTGGACGGAGGCAATCAGCCCCAGCATTTT.

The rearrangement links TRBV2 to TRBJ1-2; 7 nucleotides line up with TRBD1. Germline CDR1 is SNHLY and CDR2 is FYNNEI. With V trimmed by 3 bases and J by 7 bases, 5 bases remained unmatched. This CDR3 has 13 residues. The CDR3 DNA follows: TGTGCCAGCAGTGATAGACAGGGAGGTGGCTACACCTTC. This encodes CASSDRQGGGYTF. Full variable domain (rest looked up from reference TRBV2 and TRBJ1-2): EPEVTQTPSHQVTQMGQEVILRCVPISNHLYFYWYRQILGQKVEFLVSFYNNEISEKSEIFDDQFSVERPDGSNFTLKIRSTKLEDSAMYFCASSDRQGGGYTFGSGTRLTVV.

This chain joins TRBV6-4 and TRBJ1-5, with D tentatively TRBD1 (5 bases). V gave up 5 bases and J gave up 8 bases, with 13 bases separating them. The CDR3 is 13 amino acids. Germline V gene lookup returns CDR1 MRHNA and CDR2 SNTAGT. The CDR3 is CASSRGTGEPQHF. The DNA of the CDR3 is TGTGCCAGCAGTCGCGGGACGGGGGAGCCCCAGCATTTT.

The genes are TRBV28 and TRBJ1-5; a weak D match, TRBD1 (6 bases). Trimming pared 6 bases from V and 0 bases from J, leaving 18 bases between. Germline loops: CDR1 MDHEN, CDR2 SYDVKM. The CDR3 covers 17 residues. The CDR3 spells CASRSGDSLNSNQPQHF. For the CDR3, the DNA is TGTGCCAGCAGGTCAGGGGATTCGCTAAATAGCAATCAGCCCCAGCATTTT.

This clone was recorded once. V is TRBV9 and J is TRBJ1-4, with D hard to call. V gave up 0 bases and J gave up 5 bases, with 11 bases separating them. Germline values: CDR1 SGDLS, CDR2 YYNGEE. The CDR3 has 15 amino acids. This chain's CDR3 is CASSVASGVNEKLFF. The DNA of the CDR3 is TGTGCCAGCAGCGTAGCCAGCGGTGTCAATGAAAAACTGTTTTTT.

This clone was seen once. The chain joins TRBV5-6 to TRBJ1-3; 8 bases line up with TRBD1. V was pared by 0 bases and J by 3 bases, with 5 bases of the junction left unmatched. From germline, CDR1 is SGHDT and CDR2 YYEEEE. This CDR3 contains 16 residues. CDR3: CASSLGQGAIGNTIYF. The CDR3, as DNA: TGTGCCAGCAGCTTGGGGCAGGGGGCGATTGGAAACACCATATATTTT.

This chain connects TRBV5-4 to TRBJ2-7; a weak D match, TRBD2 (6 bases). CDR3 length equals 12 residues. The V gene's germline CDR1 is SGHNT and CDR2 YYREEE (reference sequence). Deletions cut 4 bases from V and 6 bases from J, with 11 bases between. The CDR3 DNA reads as TGTGCCAGCAGCGTACTAGCTCGCGAGCAGTACTTC. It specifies CASSVLAREQYF. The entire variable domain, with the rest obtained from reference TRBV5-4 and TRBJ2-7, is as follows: ETGVTQSPTHLIKTRGQQVTLRCSSQSGHNTVSWYQQALGQGPQFIFQYYREEENGRGNFPPRFSGLQFPNYSSELNVNALELDDSALYLCASSVLAREQYFGPGTRLTVT.

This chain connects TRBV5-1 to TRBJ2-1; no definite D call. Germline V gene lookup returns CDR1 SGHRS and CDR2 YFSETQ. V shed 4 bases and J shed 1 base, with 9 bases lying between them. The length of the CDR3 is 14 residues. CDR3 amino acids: CASSPARSYNEQFF. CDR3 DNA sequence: TGCGCCAGCAGCCCCGCGCGTTCCTACAATGAGCAGTTCTTC.

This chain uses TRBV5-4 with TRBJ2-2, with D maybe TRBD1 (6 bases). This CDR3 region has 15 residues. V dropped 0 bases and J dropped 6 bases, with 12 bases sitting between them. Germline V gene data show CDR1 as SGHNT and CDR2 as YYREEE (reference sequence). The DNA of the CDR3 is TGTGCCAGCAGCTTGGTCGGCAGGGGACCCGGGGAGCTGTTTTTT. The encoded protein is CASSLVGRGPGELFF.

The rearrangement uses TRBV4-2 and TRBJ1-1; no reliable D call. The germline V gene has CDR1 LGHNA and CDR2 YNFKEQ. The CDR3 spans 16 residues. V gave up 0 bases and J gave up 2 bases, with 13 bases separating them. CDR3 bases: TGTGCCAGCAGCCAAGATTGGTCAGGTTCCAACACTGAAGCTTTCTTT. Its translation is CASSQDWSGSNTEAFF.

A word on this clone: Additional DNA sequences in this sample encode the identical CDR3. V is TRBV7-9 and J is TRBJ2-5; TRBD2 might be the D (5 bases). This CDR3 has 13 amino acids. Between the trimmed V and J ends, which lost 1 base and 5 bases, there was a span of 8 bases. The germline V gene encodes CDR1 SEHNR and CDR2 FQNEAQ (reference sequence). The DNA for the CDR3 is TGTGCCAGCAGCTTAGGAGGGTGGGAGACCCAGTACTTC. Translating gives CASSLGGWETQYF.

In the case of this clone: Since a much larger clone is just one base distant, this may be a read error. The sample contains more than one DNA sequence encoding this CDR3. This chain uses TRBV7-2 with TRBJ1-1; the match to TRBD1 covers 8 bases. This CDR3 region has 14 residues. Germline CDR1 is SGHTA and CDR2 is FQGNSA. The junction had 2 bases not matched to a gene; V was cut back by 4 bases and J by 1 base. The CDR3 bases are TGTGCCAGCAGCTCCGGGACAGGGAACACTGAAGCTTTCTTT. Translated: CASSSGTGNTEAFF.

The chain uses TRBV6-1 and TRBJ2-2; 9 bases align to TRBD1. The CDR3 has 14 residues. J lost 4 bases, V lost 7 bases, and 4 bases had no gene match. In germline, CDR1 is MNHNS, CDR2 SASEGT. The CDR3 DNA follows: TGTGCCAGCATGAGACAGGGGGGCACCGGGGAGCTGTTTTTT. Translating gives CASMRQGGTGELFF.

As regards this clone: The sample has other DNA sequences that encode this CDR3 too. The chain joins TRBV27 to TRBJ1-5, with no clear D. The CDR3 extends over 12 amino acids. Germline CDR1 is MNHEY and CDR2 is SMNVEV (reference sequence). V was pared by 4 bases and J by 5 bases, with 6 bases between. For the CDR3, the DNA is TGTGCCAGCAGTTCCCGGGATCAGCCCCAGCATTTT. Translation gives CASSSRDQPQHF.

CDR3 residues: CASSYSSGPNYGYTF. Here the CDR3 DNA reads TGTGCCAGCAGTTACTCGAGTGGACCTAACTATGGCTACACCTTC. The chain uses TRBV6-5 and TRBJ1-2; D gene unclear. The ends were cut back, 0 bases at V and 0 bases at J, with 8 bases in the middle. CDR1 and CDR2 from the germline V gene are MNHEY and SVGAGI. There are 15 residues in the CDR3.

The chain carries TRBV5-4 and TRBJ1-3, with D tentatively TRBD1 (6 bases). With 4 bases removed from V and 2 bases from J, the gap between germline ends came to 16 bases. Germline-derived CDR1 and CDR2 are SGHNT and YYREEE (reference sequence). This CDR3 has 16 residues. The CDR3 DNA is TGTGCCAGCAGCCCCGGCGGGGGGGGCCCTGGAAACACCATATATTTT. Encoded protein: CASSPGGGGPGNTIYF.

Here the CDR3 DNA reads TGTGCCAGCAGTTTAGGAGCGGGAGGGACCGGGGAGCTGTTTTTT. This sequence encodes CASSLGAGGTGELFF. The chain carries TRBV28 and TRBJ2-2, with TRBD2 identical over 10 bases. From germline, CDR1 is MDHEN and CDR2 SYDVKM. This CDR3 comprises 15 residues. With 2 bases clipped from V and 5 bases from J, the junction kept 2 bases outside the gene matches.

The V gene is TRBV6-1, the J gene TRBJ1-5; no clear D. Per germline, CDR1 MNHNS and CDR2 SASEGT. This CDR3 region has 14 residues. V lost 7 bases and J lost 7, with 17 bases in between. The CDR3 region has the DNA TGTGCCAGCATTTTCAGGACTTCGGACCAGCCCCAGCATTTT. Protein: CASIFRTSDQPQHF.

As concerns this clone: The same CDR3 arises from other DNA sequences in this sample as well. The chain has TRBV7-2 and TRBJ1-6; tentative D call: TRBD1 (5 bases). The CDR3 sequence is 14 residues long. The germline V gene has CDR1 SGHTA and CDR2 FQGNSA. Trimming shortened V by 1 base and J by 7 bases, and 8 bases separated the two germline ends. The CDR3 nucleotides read TGTGCCAGCAGCTTAGTGGGGGGGAATTCACCCCTCCACTTT. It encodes CASSLVGGNSPLHF.

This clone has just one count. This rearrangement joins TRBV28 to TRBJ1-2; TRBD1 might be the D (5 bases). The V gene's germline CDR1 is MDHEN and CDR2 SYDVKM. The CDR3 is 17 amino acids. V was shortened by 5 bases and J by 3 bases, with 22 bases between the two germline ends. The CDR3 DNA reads TGTGCCAGCAGTATACTAACAGGACGCCTATCTCACTATGGCTACACCTTC. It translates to CASSILTGRLSHYGYTF.

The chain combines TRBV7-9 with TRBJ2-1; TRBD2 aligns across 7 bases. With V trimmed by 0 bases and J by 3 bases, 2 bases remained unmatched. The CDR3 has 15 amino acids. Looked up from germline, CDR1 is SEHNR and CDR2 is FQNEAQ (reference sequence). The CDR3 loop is CASSLAAGYYNEQFF. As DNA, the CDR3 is TGTGCCAGCAGCTTAGCAGCGGGGTACTACAATGAGCAGTTCTTC.

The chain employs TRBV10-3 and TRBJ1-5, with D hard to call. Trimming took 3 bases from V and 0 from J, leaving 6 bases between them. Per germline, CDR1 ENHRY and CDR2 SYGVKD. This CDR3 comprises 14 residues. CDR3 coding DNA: TGTGCCATCAGTGAATATAATAGCAATCAGCCCCAGCATTTT. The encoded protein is CAISEYNSNQPQHF.

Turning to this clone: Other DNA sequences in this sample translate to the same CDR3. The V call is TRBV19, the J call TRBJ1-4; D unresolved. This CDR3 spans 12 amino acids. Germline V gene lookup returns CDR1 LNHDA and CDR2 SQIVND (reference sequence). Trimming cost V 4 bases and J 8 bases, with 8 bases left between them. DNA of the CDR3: TGTGCCAGTAGTACACGCGGAGAAAAACTGTTTTTT. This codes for CASSTRGEKLFF.

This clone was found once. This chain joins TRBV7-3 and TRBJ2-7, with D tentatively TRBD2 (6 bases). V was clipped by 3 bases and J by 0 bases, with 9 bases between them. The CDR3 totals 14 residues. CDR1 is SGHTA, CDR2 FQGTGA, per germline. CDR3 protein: CASSFSRDSYEQYF. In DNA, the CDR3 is TGTGCCAGCAGCTTCTCGCGGGACTCCTACGAGCAGTACTTC. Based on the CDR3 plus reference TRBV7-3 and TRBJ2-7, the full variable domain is GAGVSQTPSNKVTEKGKYVELRCDPISGHTALYWYRQSLGQGPEFLIYFQGTGAADDSGLPNDRFFAVRPEGSVSTLKIQRTERGDSAVYLCASSFSRDSYEQYFGPGTRLTVT.

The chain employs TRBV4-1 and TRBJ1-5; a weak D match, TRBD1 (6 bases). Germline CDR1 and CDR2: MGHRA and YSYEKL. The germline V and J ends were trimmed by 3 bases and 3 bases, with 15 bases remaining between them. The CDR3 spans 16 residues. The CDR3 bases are TGCGCCAGCAGCCAGGAAACAGGGATCTACAATCAGCCCCAGCATTTT. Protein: CASSQETGIYNQPQHF.

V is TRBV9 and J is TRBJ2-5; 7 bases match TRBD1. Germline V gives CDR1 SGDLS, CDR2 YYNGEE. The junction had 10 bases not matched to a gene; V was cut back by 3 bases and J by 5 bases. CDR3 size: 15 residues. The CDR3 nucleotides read TGTGCCAGCAGCGGAACCCGACAGGGCCCCGAGACCCAGTACTTC. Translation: CASSGTRQGPETQYF. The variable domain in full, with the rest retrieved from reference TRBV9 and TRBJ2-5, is DSGVTQTPKHLITATGQRVTLRCSPRSGDLSVYWYQQSLDQGLQFLIQYYNGEERAKGNILERFSAQQFPDLHSELNLSSLELGDSALYFCASSGTRQGPETQYFGPGTRLLVL.

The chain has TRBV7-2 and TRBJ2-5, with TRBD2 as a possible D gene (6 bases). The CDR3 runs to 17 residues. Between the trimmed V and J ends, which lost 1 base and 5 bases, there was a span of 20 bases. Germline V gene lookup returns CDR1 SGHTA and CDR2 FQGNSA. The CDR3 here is CASSLGISGLGGETQYF. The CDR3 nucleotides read TGTGCCAGCAGCTTAGGGATTAGCGGATTGGGCGGGGAGACCCAGTACTTC.